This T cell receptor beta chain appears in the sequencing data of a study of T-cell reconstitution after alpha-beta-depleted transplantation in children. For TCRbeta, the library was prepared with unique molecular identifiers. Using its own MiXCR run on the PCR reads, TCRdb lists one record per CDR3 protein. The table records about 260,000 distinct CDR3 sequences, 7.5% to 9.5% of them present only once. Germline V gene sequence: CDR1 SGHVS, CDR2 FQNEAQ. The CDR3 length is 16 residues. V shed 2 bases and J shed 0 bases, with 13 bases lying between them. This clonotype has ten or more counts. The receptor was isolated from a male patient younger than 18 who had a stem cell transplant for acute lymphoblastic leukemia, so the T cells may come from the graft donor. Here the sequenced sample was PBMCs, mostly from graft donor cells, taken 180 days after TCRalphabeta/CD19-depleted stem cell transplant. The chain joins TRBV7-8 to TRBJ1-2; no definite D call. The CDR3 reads CASSLSPTLANYGYTF. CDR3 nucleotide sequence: TGTGCCAGCAGCTTATCTCCAACGTTAGCTAACTATGGCTACACCTTC.